The clone carrying this T cell receptor (beta chain) has a count of ten or more. The entry originates in a study of T-cell reconstitution after alpha-beta-depleted transplantation in children. Using unique molecular identifiers, the investigators prepared the TCRbeta library. TCRdb re-called the PCR reads with MiXCR, one entry per CDR3 protein. The sample shows more than 150,000 distinct CDR3 sequences, less than 8% of them seen only once. This CDR3 is built from 16 residues. Germline V gives CDR1 SQVTM, CDR2 ANQGSEA. Trimming at V came to 3 bases and at J to 0 bases, leaving 8 bases not matched to a gene.

Source: PBMCs from the stem cell graft donor, taken from the stem cell graft. The TCR originated in a human donor who donated a stem cell graft to a child with Wiskott-Aldrich syndrome. V usage is TRBV29-1 and J usage is TRBJ2-4, with 7 bases lining up with TRBD1. The CDR3 sequence is CSVEGDRQLAKNIQYF. CDR3 DNA: TGCAGCGTTGAGGGGGACAGACAACTAGCCAAAAACATTCAGTACTTC.